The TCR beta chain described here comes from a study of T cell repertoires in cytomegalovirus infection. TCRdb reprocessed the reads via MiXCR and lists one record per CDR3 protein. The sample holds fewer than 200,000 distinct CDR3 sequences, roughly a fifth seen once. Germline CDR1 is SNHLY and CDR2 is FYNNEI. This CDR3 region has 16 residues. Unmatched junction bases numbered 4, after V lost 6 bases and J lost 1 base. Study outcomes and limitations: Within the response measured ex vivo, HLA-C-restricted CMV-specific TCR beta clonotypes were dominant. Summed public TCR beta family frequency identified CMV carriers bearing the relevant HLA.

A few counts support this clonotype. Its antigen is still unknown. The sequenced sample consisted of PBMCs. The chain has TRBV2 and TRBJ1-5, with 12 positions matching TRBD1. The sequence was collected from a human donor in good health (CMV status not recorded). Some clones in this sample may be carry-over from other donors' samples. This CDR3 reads CASSGTGGASNQPQHF. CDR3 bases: TGTGCCAGCAGCGGGACAGGGGGCGCGAGCAATCAGCCCCAGCATTTT.